Shown below are 4 T cell receptor beta chains from a single sample sequenced in a study of blood T cell repertoires in COVID-19 (dated by TCRdb to about 2020). Libraries were constructed by the immunoSEQ multiplex PCR assay. In TCRdb, the immuneACCESS table is reduced to in-frame sequences with V and J assigned. These tables do not hold every clone; where another copy was compared, an unresolved V gene accounts for under half, and the others remain unexplained. The sample has 200,000 to 250,000 clones on record, 60% to 85% of them singletons. The top ten clonotypes cover less than 7% of the sample. The sample consisted of peripheral blood. Receptors were obtained from a woman in her 70s with acute or convalescent COVID-19.

The rearrangement links TRBV27 to TRBJ2-3; tentative D call: TRBD2 (5 bases). Deletions cut 2 bases from V and 4 bases from J, with 16 bases between. In germline, CDR1 is MNHEY, CDR2 SMNVEV (reference sequence). This CDR3 has 16 amino acids. CDR3 in amino acids: CASSLAGGWVADTQYF. The CDR3 nucleotides are TGTGCCAGCAGTTTAGCTGGCGGGTGGGTCGCAGATACGCAGTATTTT.

The chain is built from TRBV18 and TRBJ1-4, with D perhaps TRBD1 (5 bases). The CDR3 runs 12 residues. Between the trimmed V and J ends, which lost 5 bases and 8 bases, there was a span of 9 bases. CDR1 is KGHSH and CDR2 is LQKENI in the germline V gene. Here the CDR3 reads CASSSGGEKLFF. CDR3 in DNA: TGTGCCAGCTCATCGGGGGGAGAAAAACTGTTTTTT. The full variable domain, in which reference TRBV18 and TRBJ1-4 provide the parts outside the CDR3, is NAGVMQNPRHLVRRRGQEARLRCSPMKGHSHVYWYRQLPEEGLKFMVYLQKENIIDESGMPKERFSAEFPKEGPSILRIQQVVRGDSAAYFCASSSGGEKLFFGSGTQLSVL.

The chain carries TRBV5-1 and TRBJ2-1; 7 nucleotides align to TRBD2. Germline-derived CDR1 and CDR2 are SGHRS and YFSETQ. CDR3 length: 15 amino acids. Trimming took 0 bases from V and 4 from J; bases not matched to a gene: 4. This CDR3 reads CASSLDGLEYNEQFF. The DNA for the CDR3 is TGCGCCAGCAGCTTGGATGGACTAGAGTACAATGAGCAGTTCTTC.

The rearrangement joins TRBV5-6 to TRBJ1-4; D not resolved. The V gene's germline CDR1 is SGHDT and CDR2 YYEEEE. The CDR3 runs to 16 residues. V was clipped by 0 bases and J by 4 bases, with 13 bases between them. The CDR3 spells CASSLAEQKFNEKLFF. CDR3 DNA sequence: TGTGCCAGCAGCTTGGCCGAACAGAAATTTAATGAAAAACTGTTTTTT.